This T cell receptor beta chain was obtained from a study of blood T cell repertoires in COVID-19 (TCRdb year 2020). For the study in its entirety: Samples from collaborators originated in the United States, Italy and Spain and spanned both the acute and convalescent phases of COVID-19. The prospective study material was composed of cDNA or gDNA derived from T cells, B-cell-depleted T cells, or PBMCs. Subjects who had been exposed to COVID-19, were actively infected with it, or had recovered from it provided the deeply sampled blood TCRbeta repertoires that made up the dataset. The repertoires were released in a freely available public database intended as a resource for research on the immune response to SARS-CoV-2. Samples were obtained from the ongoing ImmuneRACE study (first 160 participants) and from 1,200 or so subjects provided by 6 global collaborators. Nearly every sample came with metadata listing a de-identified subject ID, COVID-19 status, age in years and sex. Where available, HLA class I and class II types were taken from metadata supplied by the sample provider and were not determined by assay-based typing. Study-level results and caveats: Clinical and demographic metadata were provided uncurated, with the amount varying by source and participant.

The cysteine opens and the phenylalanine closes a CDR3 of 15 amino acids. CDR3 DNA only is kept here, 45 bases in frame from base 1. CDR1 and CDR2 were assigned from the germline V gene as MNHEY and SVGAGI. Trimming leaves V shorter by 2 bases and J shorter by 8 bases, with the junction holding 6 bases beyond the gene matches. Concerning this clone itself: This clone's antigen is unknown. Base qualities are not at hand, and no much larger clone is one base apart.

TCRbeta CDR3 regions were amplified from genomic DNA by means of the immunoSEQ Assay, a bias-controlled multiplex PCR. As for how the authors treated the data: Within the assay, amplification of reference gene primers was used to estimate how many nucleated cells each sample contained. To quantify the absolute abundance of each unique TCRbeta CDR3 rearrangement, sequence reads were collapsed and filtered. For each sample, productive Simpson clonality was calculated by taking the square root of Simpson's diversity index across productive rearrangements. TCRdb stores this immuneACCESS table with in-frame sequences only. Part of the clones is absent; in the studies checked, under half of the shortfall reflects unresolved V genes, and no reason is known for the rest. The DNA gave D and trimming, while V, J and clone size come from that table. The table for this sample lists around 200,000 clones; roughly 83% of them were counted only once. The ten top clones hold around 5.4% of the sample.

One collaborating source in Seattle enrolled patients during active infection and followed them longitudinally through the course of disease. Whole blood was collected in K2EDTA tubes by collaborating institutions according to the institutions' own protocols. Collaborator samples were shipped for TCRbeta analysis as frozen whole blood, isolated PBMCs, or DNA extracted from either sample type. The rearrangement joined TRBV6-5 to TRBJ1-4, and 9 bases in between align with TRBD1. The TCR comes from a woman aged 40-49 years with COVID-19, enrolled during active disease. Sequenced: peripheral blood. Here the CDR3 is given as CASSYGTGSGEKLFF. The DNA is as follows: TGTGCCAGCAGTTACGGGACAGGGAGTGGCGAAAAACTGTTTTTT.